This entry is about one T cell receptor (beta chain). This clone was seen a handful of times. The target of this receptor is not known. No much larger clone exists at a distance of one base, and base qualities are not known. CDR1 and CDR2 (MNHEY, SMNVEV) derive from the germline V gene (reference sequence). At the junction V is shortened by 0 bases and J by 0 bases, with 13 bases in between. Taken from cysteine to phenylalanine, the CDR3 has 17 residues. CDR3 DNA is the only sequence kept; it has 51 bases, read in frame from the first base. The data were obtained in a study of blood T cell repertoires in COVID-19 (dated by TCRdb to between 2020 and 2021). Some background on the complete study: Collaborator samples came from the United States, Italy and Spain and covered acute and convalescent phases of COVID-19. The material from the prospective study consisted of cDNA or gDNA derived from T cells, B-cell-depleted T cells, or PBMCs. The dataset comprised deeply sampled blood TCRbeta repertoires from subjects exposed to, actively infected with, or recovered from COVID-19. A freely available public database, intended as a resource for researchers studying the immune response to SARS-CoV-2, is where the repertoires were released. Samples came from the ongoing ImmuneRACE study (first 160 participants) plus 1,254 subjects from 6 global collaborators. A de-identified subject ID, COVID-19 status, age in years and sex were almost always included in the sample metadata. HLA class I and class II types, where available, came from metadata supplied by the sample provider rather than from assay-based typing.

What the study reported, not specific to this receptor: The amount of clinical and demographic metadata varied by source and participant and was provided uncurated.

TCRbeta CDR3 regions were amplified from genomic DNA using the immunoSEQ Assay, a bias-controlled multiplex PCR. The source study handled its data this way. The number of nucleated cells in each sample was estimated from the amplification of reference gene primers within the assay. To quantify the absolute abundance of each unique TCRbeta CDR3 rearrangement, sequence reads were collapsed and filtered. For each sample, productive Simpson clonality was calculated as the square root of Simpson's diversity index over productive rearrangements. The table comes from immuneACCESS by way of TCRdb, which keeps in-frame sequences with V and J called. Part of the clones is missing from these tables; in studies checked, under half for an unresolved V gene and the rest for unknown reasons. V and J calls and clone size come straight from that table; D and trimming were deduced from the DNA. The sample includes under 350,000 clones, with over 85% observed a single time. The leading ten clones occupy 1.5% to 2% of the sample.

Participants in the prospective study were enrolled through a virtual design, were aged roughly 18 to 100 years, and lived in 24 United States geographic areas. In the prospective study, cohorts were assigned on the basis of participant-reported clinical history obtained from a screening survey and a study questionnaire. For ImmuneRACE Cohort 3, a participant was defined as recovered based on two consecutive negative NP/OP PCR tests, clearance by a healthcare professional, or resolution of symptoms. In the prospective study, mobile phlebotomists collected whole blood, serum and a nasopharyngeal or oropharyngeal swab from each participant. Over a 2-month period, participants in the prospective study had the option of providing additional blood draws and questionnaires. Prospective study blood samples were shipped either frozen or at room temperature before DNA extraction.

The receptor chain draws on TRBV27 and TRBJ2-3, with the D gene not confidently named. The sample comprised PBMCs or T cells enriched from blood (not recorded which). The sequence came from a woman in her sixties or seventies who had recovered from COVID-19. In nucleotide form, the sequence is TGTGCCAGCAGTTTATCGTACGTCAGTCGAAGCACAGATACGCAGTATTTT. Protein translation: CASSLSYVSRSTDTQYF.